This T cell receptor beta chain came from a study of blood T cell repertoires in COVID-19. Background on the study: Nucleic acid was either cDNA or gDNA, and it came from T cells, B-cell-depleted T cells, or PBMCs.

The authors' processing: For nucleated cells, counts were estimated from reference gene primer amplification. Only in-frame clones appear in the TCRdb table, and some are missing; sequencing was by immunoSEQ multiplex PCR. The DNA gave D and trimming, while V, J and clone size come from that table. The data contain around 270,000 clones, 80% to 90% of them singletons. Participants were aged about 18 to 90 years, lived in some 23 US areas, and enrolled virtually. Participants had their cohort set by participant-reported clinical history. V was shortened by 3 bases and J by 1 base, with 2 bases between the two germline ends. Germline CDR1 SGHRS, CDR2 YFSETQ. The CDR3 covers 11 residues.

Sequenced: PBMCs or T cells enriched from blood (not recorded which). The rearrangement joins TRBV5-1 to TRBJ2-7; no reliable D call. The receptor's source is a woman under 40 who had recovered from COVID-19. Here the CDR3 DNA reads TGCGCCAGCAGCTCTTCCTACGAGCAGTACTTC. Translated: CASSSSYEQYF. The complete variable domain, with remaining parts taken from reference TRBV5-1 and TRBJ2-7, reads KAGVTQTPRYLIKTRGQQVTLSCSPISGHRSVSWYQQTPGQGLQFLFEYFSETQRNKGNFPGRFSGRQFSNSRSEMNVSTLELGDSALYLCASSSSYEQYFGPGTRLTVT.